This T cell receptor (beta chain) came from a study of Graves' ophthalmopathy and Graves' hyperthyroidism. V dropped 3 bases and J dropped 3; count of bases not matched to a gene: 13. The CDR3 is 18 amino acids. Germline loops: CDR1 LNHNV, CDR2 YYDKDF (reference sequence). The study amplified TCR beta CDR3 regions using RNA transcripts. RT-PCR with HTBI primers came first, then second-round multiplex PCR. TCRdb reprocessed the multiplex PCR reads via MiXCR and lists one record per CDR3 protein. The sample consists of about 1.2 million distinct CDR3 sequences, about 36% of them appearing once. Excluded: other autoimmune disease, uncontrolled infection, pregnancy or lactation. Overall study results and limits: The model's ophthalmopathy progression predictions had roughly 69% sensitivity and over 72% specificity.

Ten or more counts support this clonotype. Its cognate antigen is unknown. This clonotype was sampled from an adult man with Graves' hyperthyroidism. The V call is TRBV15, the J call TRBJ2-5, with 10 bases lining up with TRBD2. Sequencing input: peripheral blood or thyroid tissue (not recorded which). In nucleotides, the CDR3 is TGTGCCACCAGCAGCCCCGTAGCGGGGGGCCGTCGGAAAGAGACCCAGTACTTC. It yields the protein CATSSPVAGGRRKETQYF.